These 11 T cell receptor beta chains originate from one sample sequenced in a study of identical twins. TCRdb passed the 5' RACE reads through MiXCR, listing each CDR3 protein once. The table lists fewer than 550,000 distinct CDR3 sequences, roughly 13% of them singletons. The sample was also linked to a second study, of yellow fever vaccine responses in identical twins.

The sequenced material came from CD4+ T cells sorted from blood. The receptors shown here come from a woman between 18 and 30 years old in good health.

This clonotype appeared a few times. This chain links TRBV12-3 or TRBV12-4 with TRBJ2-7; 9 bases are shared with TRBD2. V shed 6 bases and J 2 bases; nucleotides not matched to a gene: 11. This CDR3 is 16 amino acids long. The CDR3 DNA follows: TGTGCCAGCAGCCCCCCGGGGCTAGCGGGGACCTACGAGCAGTACTTC. It specifies CASSPPGLAGTYEQYF.

The table lists this clonotype with a few counts. V is TRBV7-3 and J is TRBJ2-4; D unresolved. CDR1 is SGHTA, CDR2 FQGTGA, per germline. This CDR3 spans 13 amino acids. The V end was cut by 0 bases, the J end by 3 bases, with 3 bases between. CDR3 sequence reads: CASSLTGKNIQYF. The CDR3 region has the DNA TGTGCCAGCAGCTTAACGGGCAAAAACATTCAGTACTTC. Full variable domain (outside the CDR3, taken from reference TRBV7-3 and TRBJ2-4): GAGVSQTPSNKVTEKGKYVELRCDPISGHTALYWYRQSLGQGPEFLIYFQGTGAADDSGLPNDRFFAVRPEGSVSTLKIQRTERGDSAVYLCASSLTGKNIQYFGAGTRLSVL.

This clonotype was seen a few times. CDR3 DNA sequence: TGCGCCAGCAGCTTGAAGTCAGATACGCAGTATTTT. This translates into CASSLKSDTQYF. The rearrangement links TRBV5-1 to TRBJ2-3, with no clear D. The CDR3 is 12 residues long. Trimming pared 1 base from V and 4 bases from J, leaving 4 bases between. CDR1 is SGHRS and CDR2 is YFSETQ in the germline V gene.

This clonotype has at least ten counts. The J gene is TRBJ2-1, the V gene TRBV12-3 or TRBV12-4; possibly TRBD2 for D (5 bases). The V end lost 2 bases, the J end lost 6 bases, and 14 bases lay between the germline ends. This CDR3 is built from 15 residues. The CDR3 sequence is CASSLRQELGNEQFF. The DNA for the CDR3 is TGTGCCAGCAGTTTACGTCAGGAACTAGGCAATGAGCAGTTCTTC.

This clonotype came up a few times. V usage is TRBV3-1 and J usage is TRBJ2-5; the match to TRBD2 covers 7 bases. The CDR3 contains 18 residues. The V gene's germline CDR1 is LGHDT and CDR2 YNNKEL (reference sequence). Germline trimming cut 0 bases from V and 4 bases from J; bases unmatched to any gene: 14. The DNA of the CDR3 is TGTGCCAGCAGCCAAGACCCCCGTTCCGGGGGGTGGGGAGAGACCCAGTACTTC. Translated, it gives CASSQDPRSGGWGETQYF.

This chain uses TRBV20-1 with TRBJ1-1; 8 bases match TRBD1. This CDR3 region has 13 residues. V shed 7 bases, J shed 0 bases, and the junction held 4 bases outside the gene matches. Germline V lookup: CDR1 DFQATT, CDR2 SNEGSKA (reference sequence). CDR3 residues: CSVLGQVNTEAFF. The CDR3 DNA reads as TGCAGTGTCCTGGGACAGGTGAACACTGAAGCTTTCTTT.

This chain joins TRBV4-2 and TRBJ2-3; 8 bases are a match to TRBD2. This CDR3 comprises 20 residues. The V gene's germline CDR1 is LGHNA and CDR2 YNFKEQ. Trimming cost V 0 bases and J 1 base; bases outside gene matches: 15. CDR3 in amino acids: CASSQELTIGSGIRTDTQYF. The CDR3 DNA follows: TGTGCCAGCAGCCAAGAGCTTACTATCGGTAGCGGGATCCGCACAGATACGCAGTATTTT.

The V and J genes are TRBV29-1 and TRBJ2-5; tentatively, D is TRBD1 or TRBD2 (5 bases each). CDR3 size: 14 residues. The V gene's germline CDR1 is SQVTM and CDR2 ANQGSEA. Trimming cost V 4 bases and J 5 bases, with 17 bases left between them. The CDR3 region is CSVATAKGGETQYF. The DNA for the CDR3 is TGCAGCGTTGCGACAGCCAAAGGCGGGGAGACCCAGTACTTC.

This chain links TRBV29-1 with TRBJ2-5, with D tentatively TRBD2 (5 bases). The V end was cut by 4 bases, the J end by 7 bases, with 13 bases between. Germline loops: CDR1 SQVTM, CDR2 ANQGSEA. CDR3 length: 12 residues. The CDR3 is CSVGSGAGTQYF. The CDR3 region has the DNA TGCAGCGTTGGAAGCGGAGCAGGGACCCAGTACTTC.

This clonotype was counted between two and nine times. V gene TRBV5-1 combines with J gene TRBJ2-7; unclear D gene. Trimming removed 0 bases at V and 1 base at J, with 8 bases between. Per germline, CDR1 SGHRS and CDR2 YFSETQ. This CDR3 spans 14 amino acids. As DNA, the CDR3 is TGCGCCAGCAGCTTGGAGGCAGCGTCCTACGAGCAGTACTTC. Translated, it gives CASSLEAASYEQYF.

This chain connects TRBV5-1 to TRBJ2-7; 7 bases align to TRBD2. The V gene's germline CDR1 is SGHRS and CDR2 YFSETQ. V lost 0 bases to trimming and J lost 0 bases; unmatched junction nucleotides: 3. CDR3 length equals 15 residues. CDR3 coding DNA: TGCGCCAGCAGCTTGGCGGGAGGTTTCTCCTACGAGCAGTACTTC. Translated, it gives CASSLAGGFSYEQYF.